This T cell receptor beta chain was recovered during a study of T cell responses to AZD1222 COVID-19 vaccine. Study-level information: Second doses at about 4 or about 12 weeks were pooled.

The assay was immunoSEQ multiplex PCR, and TCRdb's table has in-frame clones only and misses some. Among approximately 120,000 clones listed, approximately 93% were seen once. In this sample, this clone turned up once. Its antigen is unidentified. Study conclusions and caveats: The reported proportion of spike-specific TCRs targeting unmutated variant regions was nearly half. Mapped onto spike, vaccine-associated CD4 TCRs spanned it and were dominant at 160-218 and 743-854. Most donors were white British, females outnumbered males, and clonal diversity was possibly underestimated.

Per the germline V gene, CDR1 is SGDLS and CDR2 is YYNGEE. V gave up 3 bases and J gave up 2 bases, with 14 bases separating them. CDR3 length: 16 residues. This receptor was identified in an adult in good health. This specimen consisted of peripheral blood, obtained on day 0 of AZD1222 vaccination. The J gene is TRBJ1-4, the V gene TRBV9, with unresolved D. CDR3 residues: CASSEDAIVTNEKLFF. The CDR3 region has the DNA TGTGCCAGCAGCGAGGACGCCATCGTCACTAATGAAAAACTGTTTTTT.